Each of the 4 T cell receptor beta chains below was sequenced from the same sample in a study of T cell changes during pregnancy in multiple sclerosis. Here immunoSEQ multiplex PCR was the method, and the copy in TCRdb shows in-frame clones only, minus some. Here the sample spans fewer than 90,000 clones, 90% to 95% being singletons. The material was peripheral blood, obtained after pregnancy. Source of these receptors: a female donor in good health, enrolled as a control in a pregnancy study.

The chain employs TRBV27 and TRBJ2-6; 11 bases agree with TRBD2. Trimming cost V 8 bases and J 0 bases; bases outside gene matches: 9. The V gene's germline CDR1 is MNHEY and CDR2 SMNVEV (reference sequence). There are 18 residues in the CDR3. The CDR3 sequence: CASGSLAGGPSGANVLTF. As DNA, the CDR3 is TGTGCCAGCGGTTCGCTAGCGGGAGGCCCCTCTGGGGCCAACGTCCTGACTTTC.

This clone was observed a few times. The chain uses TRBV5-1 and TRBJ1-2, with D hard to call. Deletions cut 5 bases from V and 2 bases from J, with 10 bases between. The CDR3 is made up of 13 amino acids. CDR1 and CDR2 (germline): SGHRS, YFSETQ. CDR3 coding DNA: TGCGCCAGCAGTACACAGCCGAACTATGGCTACACCTTC. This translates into CASSTQPNYGYTF.

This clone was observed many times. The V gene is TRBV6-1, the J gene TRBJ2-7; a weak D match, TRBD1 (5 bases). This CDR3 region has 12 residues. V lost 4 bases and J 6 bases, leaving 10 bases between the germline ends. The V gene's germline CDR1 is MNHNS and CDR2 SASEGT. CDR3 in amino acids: CASSVRRGEQYF. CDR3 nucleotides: TGTGCCAGCAGTGTCCGAAGGGGCGAGCAGTACTTC.

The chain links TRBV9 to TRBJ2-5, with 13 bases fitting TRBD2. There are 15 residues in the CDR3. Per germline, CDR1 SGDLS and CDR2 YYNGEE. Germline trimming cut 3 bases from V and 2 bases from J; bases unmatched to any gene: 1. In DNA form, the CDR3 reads TGTGCCAGCAGCGGGACTAGCGGGAGACAAGAGACCCAGTACTTC. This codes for CASSGTSGRQETQYF. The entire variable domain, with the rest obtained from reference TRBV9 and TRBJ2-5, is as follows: DSGVTQTPKHLITATGQRVTLRCSPRSGDLSVYWYQQSLDQGLQFLIQYYNGEERAKGNILERFSAQQFPDLHSELNLSSLELGDSALYFCASSGTSGRQETQYFGPGTRLLVL.